This T cell receptor (beta chain) was observed in a study of OX40 agonist ivuxolimab in advanced cancers. Study background: Hepatocellular carcinoma, melanoma, renal cell or head and neck cancer affected the dose-escalation patients. Three patients had partial responses: one hepatocellular carcinoma, two cutaneous melanoma.

This CDR3 is 15 amino acids long. Per the germline V gene, CDR1 is SNHLY and CDR2 is FYNNEI. V dropped 6 bases and J dropped 1 base, with 15 bases sitting between them. Assay: immunoSEQ multiplex PCR; the TCRdb copy retains only in-frame clones and omits some. The sample records some 84,000 clones, approximately 89% being singletons. The sequenced sample was CD4+ or CD8+ T cells sorted from blood, obtained in a trial of the OX40 agonist ivuxolimab. The chain links TRBV2 to TRBJ2-5; D is unresolved. The clonotype comes from an adult with an advanced solid tumor such as melanoma, head and neck, liver or kidney cancer. CDR3 bases: TGTGCCAGCAGGCTGGACCTATCCACCCAAGAGACCCAGTACTTC. It encodes CASRLDLSTQETQYF.